This entry concerns a single TCR beta chain. Its specificity is unknown. The data were produced by immunoSEQ multiplex PCR, yet TCRdb's version contains in-frame clones alone and is incomplete. The data hold under 75,000 clones, with approximately 90% observed a single time. The germline V gene has CDR1 SGHAT and CDR2 FQNNGV. Trimming removed 1 base at V and 4 bases at J, with 11 bases between. The CDR3 is 15 residues long. The data were taken from a study of lymphopenia after photon versus proton radiotherapy. Study results and caveats: Better survival with proton therapy was suggested as possible, not demonstrated. Photon-treated patients lost naive T cells and TCR diversity; proton-treated stayed stable.

The source material was peripheral blood, sampled from a patient treated with photon-based radiotherapy. The chain joins TRBV11-2 to TRBJ2-1; D perhaps matches TRBD2 (7 bases). This receptor was obtained from a woman aged 40 to 55 with cholangiocarcinoma. DNA for the CDR3: TGTGCCAGCAGCTTAGTTGGGGGGGCTTACAATGAGCAGTTCTTC. Protein: CASSLVGGAYNEQFF.